This T cell receptor (beta chain) comes out of a study of blood T cells in healthy people across ages (dated by TCRdb to the mid-2010s). For the study in its entirety: In model experiments, roughly one uniquely barcoded TCR beta cDNA molecule per two T cells was captured by template switching. The study measured age-related changes in TCR beta repertoire diversity using deep sequencing normalized with unique cDNA molecular identifiers. For two donors (one aged 18 to 29 and one aged 80 or older), the study analyzed two additional independent replicas of 1 million unique cDNA reads from the same blood draw. The donors were divided into four age groups: young (average around 16 years), middle-aged (approximately 42), aged (approximately 64) and long-lived (about 80). To avoid experimental bias, donors of different ages were randomly spread across the sequencing lanes.

Libraries were constructed by 5' RACE. Sequencing was carried out with an Illumina HiSeq 2500. A second PCR of 7 to 11 cycles was performed with a sample-barcoded 5' primer and a J-beta primer mix. A template-switch 5' adaptor carrying 12 random nucleotides introduced a unique molecular identifier onto each TCR beta cDNA molecule. Each sample yielded at least 2.5 million CDR3-containing paired-end reads. First-strand cDNA synthesis was performed from all RNA using the Mint cDNA synthesis kit, with priming by a TRBC-specific oligonucleotide. Following uracil-DNA glycosylase treatment, all cDNA underwent a first 18-cycle PCR with the universal primers M1SS and BC2_uni_R. In the paper's pipeline: For normalization, 1 million high-quality reads were randomly selected from each sample, with every read carrying a distinct molecular identifier. Instead of being binned into consensus sequences, reads that shared molecular identifiers were thrown out. CDR3 identification, clonotype clustering and error correction used MiTCR with a Q25 quality threshold and the strictest error-elimination algorithm. A nonparametric unseen species model with Euler transformation was used to estimate a lower bound on total TCR beta diversity. In TCRdb, the public reads were trimmed at Q25 with fastp and aligned with MiXCR, with productive beta chains retained. Under each unique CDR3 protein, matching rows form one entry showing the most common genes and DNA. The V and J calls come from TCRdb's annotation, not from the publication. This sample gives around 800,000 distinct CDR3 sequences in total; 46% of them show up just once. The ten largest make up over 15% of the sample.

Results and caveats for the whole study, not just this receptor: Conclusive comparison of naive and antigen-experienced compartments was prevented by the profiling of bulk unsorted PBMCs. The percentage of naive T cells measured by flow cytometry correlated strongly with observed TCR beta diversity. The CMV infection status of donors was not known, potentially confounding age-related changes in expanded clonotypes. As age increased, observed TCR beta diversity per million T cells dropped in a roughly linear way, and a significant reduction was already evident by age around 41. Total diversity estimates from one million sequenced T cells were considered lower bounds and underestimates. Compared with the aged group, the long-lived group had more naive CD4+ T cells, fewer expanded clones and increased TCR diversity, a pattern suggesting age selection.

CDR1 MNHEY and CDR2 SMNVEV were looked up in the germline V gene (reference sequence). Reading from cysteine to phenylalanine, the CDR3 counts 15 amino acids. Of all the DNA, just the CDR3 is kept, 45 bases in frame from base 1. V lost 6 bases and J lost 7 bases; the stretch between them is 22 bases long. Details on this clonotype: Its antigen remains undetermined. Qualities for individual bases were not recorded, and no much larger clone is one base off.

Donors were a few dozen systemically healthy Caucasian individuals from Russia aged roughly 6 to 100 years. Each donor gave about 9.7 milliliters of peripheral blood, drawn into EDTA-treated Vacutainer tubes. Ficoll-Paque density-gradient centrifugation was used to isolate PBMCs, with at least 6.5 million obtained per sample. Trizol reagent was used to extract total RNA from PBMCs, with at least 6 micrograms per sample. For every donor, an aliquot of PBMCs went through flow cytometry to measure the percentages of naive CD45RAhigh/CD27high T cells. The source of this sequence is an elderly man in good health. The chain couples TRBV27 to TRBJ2-7; the D gene is possibly TRBD1 or TRBD2, each agreeing over 5 bases. Source material: blood. The DNA sequence reads TGTGCCAGCAGCTCCGGGACGGCAAAACTCAATGAGCAGTACTTC. This yields the protein CASSSGTAKLNEQYF.